The rows below give T cell receptor beta chains drawn from one sample of a study of blood T cell repertoires in COVID-19. The data were produced by immunoSEQ multiplex PCR, yet TCRdb's version contains in-frame clones alone and is incomplete. The sample consists of tens of thousands of clones, roughly 88% of them appearing once. The sequencing sample was made of peripheral blood. The source is a woman aged 60-75 years with acute or convalescent COVID-19. Each CDR3 is given with its conserved first and last residue. D genes are given only for firm matches. Expanded clones are given a class, and other clones once, few, many or no size at all.

TRBD1 | TRBJ2-1 | few | TRBV11-3 | TGTGCCAGCAGCTCTGGGACAGGGAACAATGAGCAGTTCTTC | CASSSGTGNNEQFF
TRBD2 | TRBJ2-5 | . | TRBV9 | TGTGCCAGCAGCCCAGGACTAGCGGGGGGGAGTGAGACCCAGTACTTC | CASSPGLAGGSETQYF
TRBD1 | TRBJ2-1 | . | TRBV6-6 | TGTGCCAGCAGAATCGACAGGGGACGGGGTAATGAGCAGTTCTTC | CASRIDRGRGNEQFF
TRBD1 | TRBJ1-5 | once | TRBV10-3 | TGTGCCATCAGTGAGTGGACAGGGAAGGATCAGCCCCAGCATTTT | CAISEWTGKDQPQHF
. | TRBJ2-3 | . | TRBV15 | TGTGCCACCAGCAGAGAGGGCAAACGGCGCACAGATACGCAGTATTTT | CATSREGKRRTDTQYF
. | TRBJ2-2 | . | TRBV9 | TGTGCCAGCAGCTCCCGAGGCAGGGGCTCTGACACCGGGGAGCTGTTTTTT | CASSSRGRGSDTGELFF
. | TRBJ2-1 | once | TRBV3-1/TRBV3-2 | TGTGCCAGCAGCCTCCATGGGGGGACCTACAATGAGCAGTTCTTC | CASSLHGGTYNEQFF
. | TRBJ1-1 | . | TRBV10-3 | TGTGCCATCAGACCGGGACAAAAGAACACTGAAGCTTTCTTT | CAIRPGQKNTEAFF
. | TRBJ2-3 | few | TRBV29-1 | TGCAGCGGGGCAGGTAGCTCGGGGTCCACAGATACGCAGTATTTT | CSGAGSSGSTDTQYF
. | TRBJ1-3 | . | TRBV29-1 | TGCAGCGTTGAAAAGCATACCGCTGGAAACACCATATATTTT | CSVEKHTAGNTIYF
. | TRBJ1-1 | . | TRBV4-2 | TGTGCCAGCAGCCAAGATCAGGGTTGGAACACTGAAGCTTTCTTT | CASSQDQGWNTEAFF
TRBD1 | TRBJ1-2 | . | TRBV19 | TGTGCCAGTAGTACCGGACAGGGTTACAGCTATGGCTACACCTTC | CASSTGQGYSYGYTF
TRBD1 | TRBJ1-1 | . | TRBV7-2 | TGTGCCAGCAGCTTTGACAGGGTAGCTGAAGCTTTCTTT | CASSFDRVAEAFF
. | TRBJ1-2 | . | TRBV30 | TGTGCCTGGAGGACAGCTAACTATGGCTACACCTTC | CAWRTANYGYTF
. | TRBJ1-5 | . | TRBV7-2 | TGTGCCAGCAGCCCTTTGGGGCAGTTGGGTCAGCCCCAGCATTTT | CASSPLGQLGQPQHF
. | TRBJ1-5 | few | TRBV28 | TGTGCCAGCACGGACAGCCTGAGGGAGCCCCAGCATTTT | CASTDSLREPQHF
. | TRBJ2-3 | . | TRBV11-3 | TGTGCCAGCAGCTTCGGCAGGGGAGATTCAGATACGCAGTATTTT | CASSFGRGDSDTQYF
TRBD1 | TRBJ1-2 | . | TRBV2 | TGTGCCAGCAGCGGACAGGGCTATGGCTACACCTTC | CASSGQGYGYTF
. | TRBJ1-1 | few | TRBV18 | TGTGCCAGCTCTAATGACAGGAACACTGAAGCTTTCTTT | CASSNDRNTEAFF
TRBD1 | TRBJ1-2 | . | TRBV29-1 | TGCAGCGTTGGGCAGGGGGGCTATGGCTACACCTTC | CSVGQGGYGYTF
TRBD2 | TRBJ2-1 | . | TRBV6-1 | TGTGCCAGCAGTGAGGGCGGGGGAGCCTACAATGAGCAGTTCTTC | CASSEGGGAYNEQFF
TRBD1 | TRBJ1-2 | . | TRBV28 | TGTGCCAGCAGCTCCGGAGGGGACAGTCACTATGGCTACACCTTC | CASSSGGDSHYGYTF
TRBD2 | TRBJ2-1 | . | TRBV9 | TGTGCCAGCAGCGGTGTAGCGGGGGTGGAGGAAGGCTACAATGAGCAGTTCTTC | CASSGVAGVEEGYNEQFF
. | TRBJ2-1 | . | TRBV5-4 | TGTGCCAGCAGCTCGAGGGCGCATGAGCAGTTCTTC | CASSSRAHEQFF
TRBD1 | TRBJ1-2 | . | TRBV5-1 | TGCGCCAGCAGGTTGGACAGGGGTTCCCCTTATGGCTACACCTTC | CASRLDRGSPYGYTF
. | TRBJ1-5 | . | TRBV24-1 | TGTGCCACCAGTGTCAATAATCAGCCCCAGCATTTT | CATSVNNQPQHF
. | TRBJ2-4 | . | TRBV4-3 | TGCGCCAGCAGCCAAGATCGGGGAGGGACAAACGTAGCCAAAAACATTCAGTACTTC | CASSQDRGGTNVAKNIQYF
TRBD1 | TRBJ2-5 | . | TRBV5-1 | TGCGCCAGCAGCCTACAGGGGGTAGAGACCCAGTACTTC | CASSLQGVETQYF
. | TRBJ1-6 | . | TRBV5-1 | TGCGCCAGTAGGTACGGAGCGATAAATTCACCCCTCCACTTT | CASRYGAINSPLHF
. | TRBJ2-1 | . | TRBV11-2 | TGTGCCAGCACTATCGGGGGAGCCTACAATGAGCAGTTCTTC | CASTIGGAYNEQFF
. | TRBJ2-1 | . | TRBV19 | TGTGCCAGTAGTATCGGGAATGAGCAGTTCTTC | CASSIGNEQFF
. | TRBJ1-5 | . | TRBV19 | TGTGCCAGTAGTATAGCCAGTCATAGCAATCAGCCCCAGCATTTT | CASSIASHSNQPQHF
TRBD1 | TRBJ2-3 | . | TRBV28 | TGTGCCAGCAGTACCTCATGGACAGGCCTAACGCAGTATTTT | CASSTSWTGLTQYF
. | TRBJ2-3 | . | TRBV19 | TGTGCCAGTATCCATTTCCCAGATACGCAGTATTTT | CASIHFPDTQYF
. | TRBJ1-3 | . | TRBV7-2 | TGTGCCAGCAGCTTACACCAGATGGGAGGGGGAAACACCATATATTTT | CASSLHQMGGGNTIYF
. | TRBJ1-4 | . | TRBV7-9 | TGTGCCAGCAGCTTAATGGAGGGTGAAAAACTGTTTTTT | CASSLMEGEKLFF
. | TRBJ1-1 | . | TRBV18 | TGTGCCAGCTCACCAATTGGTGTTTCCGTAGACATGAACACTGAAGCTTTCTTT | CASSPIGVSVDMNTEAFF
TRBD1 | TRBJ1-1 | . | TRBV28 | TGTGCCAGCAGTTTCTACCGACAGGGGAACACTGAAGCTTTCTTT | CASSFYRQGNTEAFF
. | TRBJ1-2 | . | TRBV28 | TGTGCCAGCAGCCCGTCGGGGAACTATGGCTACACCTTC | CASSPSGNYGYTF
TRBD1 | TRBJ1-2 | . | TRBV10-3 | TGTGCCATCAGTGAGCCGGGTGACAGGGCCTATGGCTACACCTTC | CAISEPGDRAYGYTF
. | TRBJ1-2 | . | TRBV4-1 | TGCGCCAGCAGCCAAGTGGTGGGGGGAAGGTATGGCTACACCTTC | CASSQVVGGRYGYTF
. | TRBJ1-1 | . | TRBV10-3 | TGTGCCATCAGCCGGCCGGGGGGCGGGACTGAAGCTTTCTTT | CAISRPGGGTEAFF
. | TRBJ2-1 | . | TRBV5-1 | TGCGCCAGCAGCTCCTTACAGGGCAATGAGCAGTTCTTC | CASSSLQGNEQFF
. | TRBJ1-1 | . | TRBV19 | TGTGCCAGTGCCCTGCAGGCAACGAACACTGAAGCTTTCTTT | CASALQATNTEAFF
. | TRBJ2-5 | few | TRBV5-4 | TGTGCCAGCAGCTTGGTTGGCCAGGGGGAGACCCAGTACTTC | CASSLVGQGETQYF
. | TRBJ1-2 | . | TRBV28 | TGTGCCAGCAGTTTAGCAGGGCCCTATGGCTACACCTTC | CASSLAGPYGYTF
TRBD1 | TRBJ1-3 | few | TRBV5-4 | TGTGCCAGCAGCTTGCGGGACAGGGAGGGTGGAAACACCATATATTTT | CASSLRDREGGNTIYF
TRBD2 | TRBJ2-3 | . | TRBV7-2 | TGTGCCAGCAGCACCCGACTAGCGGGAGGGACAGATACGCAGTATTTT | CASSTRLAGGTDTQYF
TRBD2 | TRBJ2-3 | . | TRBV7-2 | TGTGCCAGCAGCTTAGTTAGTGTTCTAGCGGCGAGCACAGATACGCAGTATTTT | CASSLVSVLAASTDTQYF
TRBD1 | TRBJ1-2 | . | TRBV6-1 | TGTGCCAGCAGTGACAGGGGGCTCTACTATGGCTACACCTTC | CASSDRGLYYGYTF
TRBD1 | TRBJ2-5 | . | TRBV28 | TGTGCCAGCAGTTCTGGCACAGGGGGCGGACAGACCCAGTACTTC | CASSSGTGGGQTQYF
. | TRBJ2-2 | . | TRBV18 | TGTGCCAGCTCACCCACAGGGAGCGGGGAGCTGTTTTTT | CASSPTGSGELFF
TRBD1 | TRBJ2-1 | . | TRBV6-1 | TGTGCCAGCAGTTTAGCAGGGGGACACAATGAGCAGTTCTTC | CASSLAGGHNEQFF
TRBD1 | TRBJ1-1 | . | TRBV5-4 | TGTGCCAGCAGCCGGCTACAGGGGGCGCGTATTGAAGCTTTCTTT | CASSRLQGARIEAFF
. | TRBJ2-5 | . | TRBV21-1 | TGTGCCAGCAGCAATCTGAGGGGGGGGCCTGGAGGGGAGACCCAGTACTTC | CASSNLRGGPGGETQYF
. | TRBJ2-3 | . | TRBV7-2 | TGTGCCAGCAGCTTAAAGGCTAGCAGGGGAGATACGCAGTATTTT | CASSLKASRGDTQYF
TRBD2 | TRBJ2-1 | few | TRBV7-2 | TGTGCCAGCAGCTTAGGGGCTCCCCGCGGGAGGGACAATGAGCAGTTCTTC | CASSLGAPRGRDNEQFF
TRBD1 | TRBJ1-1 | once | TRBV7-9 | TGTGCCAGCAGCTCCCGGACAGGAATGAACACTGAAGCTTTCTTT | CASSSRTGMNTEAFF
TRBD2 | TRBJ2-3 | . | TRBV7-9 | TGTGCCAGCAGCTCAATAGCGGGGAGCACAGATACGCAGTATTTT | CASSSIAGSTDTQYF
. | TRBJ2-3 | . | TRBV19 | TGTGCCAGTAGTAAAGGACTGGATTTCTACACAGATACGCAGTATTTT | CASSKGLDFYTDTQYF